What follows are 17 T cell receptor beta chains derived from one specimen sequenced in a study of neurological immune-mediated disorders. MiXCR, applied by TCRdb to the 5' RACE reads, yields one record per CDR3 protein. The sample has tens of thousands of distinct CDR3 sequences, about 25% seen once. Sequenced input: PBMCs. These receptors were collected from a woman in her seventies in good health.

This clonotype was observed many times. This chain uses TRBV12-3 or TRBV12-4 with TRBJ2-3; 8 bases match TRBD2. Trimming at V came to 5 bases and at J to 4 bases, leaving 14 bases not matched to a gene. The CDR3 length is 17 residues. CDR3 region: CASSLGRAGGVPDTQYF. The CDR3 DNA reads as TGTGCCAGCAGTCTGGGTAGGGCGGGAGGAGTCCCAGATACGCAGTATTTT.

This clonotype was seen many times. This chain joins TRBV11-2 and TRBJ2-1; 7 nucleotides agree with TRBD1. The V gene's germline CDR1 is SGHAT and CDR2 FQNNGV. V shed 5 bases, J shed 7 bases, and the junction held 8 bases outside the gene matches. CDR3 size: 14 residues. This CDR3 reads CASSQGVRNNEQFF. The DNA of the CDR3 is TGTGCCAGCAGCCAGGGGGTGCGAAATAATGAGCAGTTCTTC.

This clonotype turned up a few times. CDR3 region: CASRPERGGPNTGELFF. CDR3 DNA: TGCGCCAGCAGACCGGAGCGGGGGGGCCCCAACACCGGGGAGCTGTTTTTT. The chain combines TRBV5-1 with TRBJ2-2, with 10 bases identical to TRBD2. The germline V gene has CDR1 SGHRS and CDR2 YFSETQ. V dropped 5 bases and J dropped 2; count of bases not matched to a gene: 9. The CDR3 is 17 residues long.

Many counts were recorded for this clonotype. In DNA, the CDR3 is TGCGCCAGCAGCCCGGCGGCAGCCTCCTACAATGAGCAGTTCTTC. Amino acids: CASSPAAASYNEQFF. The V call is TRBV5-1, the J call TRBJ2-1; D remains ambiguous. The CDR3 totals 15 residues. The V and J ends lost 4 bases and 0 bases respectively, with 11 bases between them. CDR1 SGHRS and CDR2 YFSETQ come from the germline V gene.

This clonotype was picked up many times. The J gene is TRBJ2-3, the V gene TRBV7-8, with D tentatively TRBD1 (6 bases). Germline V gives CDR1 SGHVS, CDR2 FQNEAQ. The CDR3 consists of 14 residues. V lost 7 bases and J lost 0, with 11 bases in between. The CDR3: CASNRGSSTDTQYF. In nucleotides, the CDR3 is TGTGCCAGCAATAGGGGGTCGAGCACAGATACGCAGTATTTT.

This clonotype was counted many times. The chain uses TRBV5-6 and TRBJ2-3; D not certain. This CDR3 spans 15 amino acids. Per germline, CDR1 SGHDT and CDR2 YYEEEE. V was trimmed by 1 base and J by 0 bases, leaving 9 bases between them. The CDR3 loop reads CASSLSAASTDTQYF. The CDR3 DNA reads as TGTGCCAGCAGCTTGTCGGCGGCTAGCACAGATACGCAGTATTTT.

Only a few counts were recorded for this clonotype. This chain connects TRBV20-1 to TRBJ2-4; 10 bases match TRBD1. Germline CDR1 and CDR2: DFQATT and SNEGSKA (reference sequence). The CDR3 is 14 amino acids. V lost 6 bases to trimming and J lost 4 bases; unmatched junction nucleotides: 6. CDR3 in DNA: TGCAGTGCCAGGGGGGACAGGGGTAAAAACATTCAGTACTTC. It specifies CSARGDRGKNIQYF.

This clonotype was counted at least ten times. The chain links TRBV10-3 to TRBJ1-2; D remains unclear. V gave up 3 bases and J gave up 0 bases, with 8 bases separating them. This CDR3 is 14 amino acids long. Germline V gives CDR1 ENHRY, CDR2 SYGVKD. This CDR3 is CAISDTRTNYGYTF. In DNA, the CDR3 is TGTGCCATCAGTGACACACGAACTAACTATGGCTACACCTTC.

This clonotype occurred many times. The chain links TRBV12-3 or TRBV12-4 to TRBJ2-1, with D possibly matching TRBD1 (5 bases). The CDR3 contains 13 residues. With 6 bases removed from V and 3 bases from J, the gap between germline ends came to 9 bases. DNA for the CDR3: TGTGCCAGCAGCAGGGAATACTACAATGAGCAGTTCTTC. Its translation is CASSREYYNEQFF.

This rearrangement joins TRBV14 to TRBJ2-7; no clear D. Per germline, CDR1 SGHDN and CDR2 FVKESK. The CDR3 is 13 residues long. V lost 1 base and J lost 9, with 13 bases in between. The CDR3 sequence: CASSQAGLSVQYV. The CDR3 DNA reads TGTGCCAGCAGCCAAGCCGGGCTATCGGTGCAGTACGTC.

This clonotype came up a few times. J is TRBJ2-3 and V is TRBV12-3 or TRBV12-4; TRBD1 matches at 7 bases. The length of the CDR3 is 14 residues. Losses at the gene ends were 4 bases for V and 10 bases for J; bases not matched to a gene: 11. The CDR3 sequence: CASSSTGSPDAQYF. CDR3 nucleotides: TGTGCCAGCAGTTCGACAGGGAGCCCAGACGCGCAGTATTTT.

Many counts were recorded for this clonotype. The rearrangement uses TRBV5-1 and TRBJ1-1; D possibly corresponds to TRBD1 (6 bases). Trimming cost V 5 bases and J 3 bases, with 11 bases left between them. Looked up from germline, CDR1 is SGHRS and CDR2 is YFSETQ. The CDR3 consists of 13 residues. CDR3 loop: CASRRGQDTEAFF. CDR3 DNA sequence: TGCGCCAGCAGGCGGGGGCAGGACACTGAAGCTTTCTTT.

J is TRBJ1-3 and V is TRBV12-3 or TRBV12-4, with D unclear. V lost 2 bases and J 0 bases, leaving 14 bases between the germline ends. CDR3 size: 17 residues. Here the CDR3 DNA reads TGTGCCAGCAGTTTAATGGTTGGCCAGGCCTCTGGAAACACCATATATTTT. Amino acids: CASSLMVGQASGNTIYF.

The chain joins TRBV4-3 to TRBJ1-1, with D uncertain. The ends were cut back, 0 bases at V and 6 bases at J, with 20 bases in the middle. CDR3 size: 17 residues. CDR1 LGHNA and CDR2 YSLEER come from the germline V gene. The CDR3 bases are TGCGCCAGCAGCCAAGATCACGTCCTCGGGAGATATTCTGAAGCTTTCTTT. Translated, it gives CASSQDHVLGRYSEAFF.

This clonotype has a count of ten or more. The CDR3 is CASSLGLAATYEQYF. CDR3 coding DNA: TGTGCCAGCAGCTTAGGACTAGCGGCTACCTACGAGCAGTACTTC. This chain connects TRBV7-2 to TRBJ2-7, with 9 bases identical to TRBD2. There are 15 residues in the CDR3. Trimming removed 1 base from V and 2 bases from J; junction bases left unmatched: 3. CDR1 is SGHTA and CDR2 is FQGNSA in the germline V gene.

The CDR3 protein is CASSPTLGGGLYGYTF. The CDR3 nucleotides are TGTGCCAGCTCACCAACCCTTGGAGGGGGGCTCTATGGCTACACCTTC. V is TRBV18 and J is TRBJ1-2, with D maybe TRBD1 (6 bases). The CDR3 loop spans 16 amino acids. Germline V CDR1 and CDR2: KGHSH, LQKENI. V was pared by 2 bases and J by 4 bases, with 17 bases between.

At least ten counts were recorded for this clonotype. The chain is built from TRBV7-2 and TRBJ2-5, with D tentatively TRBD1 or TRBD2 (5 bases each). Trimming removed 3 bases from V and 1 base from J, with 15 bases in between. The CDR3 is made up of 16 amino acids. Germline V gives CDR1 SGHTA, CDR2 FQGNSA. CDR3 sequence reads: CASSFGAGLGQETQYF. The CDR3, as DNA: TGTGCCAGCAGCTTCGGGGCAGGGTTGGGCCAAGAGACCCAGTACTTC. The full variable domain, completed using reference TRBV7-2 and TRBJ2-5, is GAGVSQSPSNKVTEKGKDVELRCDPISGHTALYWYRQSLGQGLEFLIYFQGNSAPDKSGLPSDRFSAERTGGSVSTLTIQRTQQEDSAVYLCASSFGAGLGQETQYFGPGTRLLVL.